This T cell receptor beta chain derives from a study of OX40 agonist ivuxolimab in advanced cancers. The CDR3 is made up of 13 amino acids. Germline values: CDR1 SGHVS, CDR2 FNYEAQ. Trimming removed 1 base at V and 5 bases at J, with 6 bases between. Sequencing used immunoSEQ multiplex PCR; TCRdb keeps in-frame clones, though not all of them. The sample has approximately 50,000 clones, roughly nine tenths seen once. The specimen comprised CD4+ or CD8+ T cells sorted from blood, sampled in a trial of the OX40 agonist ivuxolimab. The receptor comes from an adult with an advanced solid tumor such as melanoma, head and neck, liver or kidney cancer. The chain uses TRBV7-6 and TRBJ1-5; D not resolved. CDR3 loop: CASSLGPHQPQHF. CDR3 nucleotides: TGTGCCAGCAGCTTAGGGCCGCATCAGCCCCAGCATTTT.